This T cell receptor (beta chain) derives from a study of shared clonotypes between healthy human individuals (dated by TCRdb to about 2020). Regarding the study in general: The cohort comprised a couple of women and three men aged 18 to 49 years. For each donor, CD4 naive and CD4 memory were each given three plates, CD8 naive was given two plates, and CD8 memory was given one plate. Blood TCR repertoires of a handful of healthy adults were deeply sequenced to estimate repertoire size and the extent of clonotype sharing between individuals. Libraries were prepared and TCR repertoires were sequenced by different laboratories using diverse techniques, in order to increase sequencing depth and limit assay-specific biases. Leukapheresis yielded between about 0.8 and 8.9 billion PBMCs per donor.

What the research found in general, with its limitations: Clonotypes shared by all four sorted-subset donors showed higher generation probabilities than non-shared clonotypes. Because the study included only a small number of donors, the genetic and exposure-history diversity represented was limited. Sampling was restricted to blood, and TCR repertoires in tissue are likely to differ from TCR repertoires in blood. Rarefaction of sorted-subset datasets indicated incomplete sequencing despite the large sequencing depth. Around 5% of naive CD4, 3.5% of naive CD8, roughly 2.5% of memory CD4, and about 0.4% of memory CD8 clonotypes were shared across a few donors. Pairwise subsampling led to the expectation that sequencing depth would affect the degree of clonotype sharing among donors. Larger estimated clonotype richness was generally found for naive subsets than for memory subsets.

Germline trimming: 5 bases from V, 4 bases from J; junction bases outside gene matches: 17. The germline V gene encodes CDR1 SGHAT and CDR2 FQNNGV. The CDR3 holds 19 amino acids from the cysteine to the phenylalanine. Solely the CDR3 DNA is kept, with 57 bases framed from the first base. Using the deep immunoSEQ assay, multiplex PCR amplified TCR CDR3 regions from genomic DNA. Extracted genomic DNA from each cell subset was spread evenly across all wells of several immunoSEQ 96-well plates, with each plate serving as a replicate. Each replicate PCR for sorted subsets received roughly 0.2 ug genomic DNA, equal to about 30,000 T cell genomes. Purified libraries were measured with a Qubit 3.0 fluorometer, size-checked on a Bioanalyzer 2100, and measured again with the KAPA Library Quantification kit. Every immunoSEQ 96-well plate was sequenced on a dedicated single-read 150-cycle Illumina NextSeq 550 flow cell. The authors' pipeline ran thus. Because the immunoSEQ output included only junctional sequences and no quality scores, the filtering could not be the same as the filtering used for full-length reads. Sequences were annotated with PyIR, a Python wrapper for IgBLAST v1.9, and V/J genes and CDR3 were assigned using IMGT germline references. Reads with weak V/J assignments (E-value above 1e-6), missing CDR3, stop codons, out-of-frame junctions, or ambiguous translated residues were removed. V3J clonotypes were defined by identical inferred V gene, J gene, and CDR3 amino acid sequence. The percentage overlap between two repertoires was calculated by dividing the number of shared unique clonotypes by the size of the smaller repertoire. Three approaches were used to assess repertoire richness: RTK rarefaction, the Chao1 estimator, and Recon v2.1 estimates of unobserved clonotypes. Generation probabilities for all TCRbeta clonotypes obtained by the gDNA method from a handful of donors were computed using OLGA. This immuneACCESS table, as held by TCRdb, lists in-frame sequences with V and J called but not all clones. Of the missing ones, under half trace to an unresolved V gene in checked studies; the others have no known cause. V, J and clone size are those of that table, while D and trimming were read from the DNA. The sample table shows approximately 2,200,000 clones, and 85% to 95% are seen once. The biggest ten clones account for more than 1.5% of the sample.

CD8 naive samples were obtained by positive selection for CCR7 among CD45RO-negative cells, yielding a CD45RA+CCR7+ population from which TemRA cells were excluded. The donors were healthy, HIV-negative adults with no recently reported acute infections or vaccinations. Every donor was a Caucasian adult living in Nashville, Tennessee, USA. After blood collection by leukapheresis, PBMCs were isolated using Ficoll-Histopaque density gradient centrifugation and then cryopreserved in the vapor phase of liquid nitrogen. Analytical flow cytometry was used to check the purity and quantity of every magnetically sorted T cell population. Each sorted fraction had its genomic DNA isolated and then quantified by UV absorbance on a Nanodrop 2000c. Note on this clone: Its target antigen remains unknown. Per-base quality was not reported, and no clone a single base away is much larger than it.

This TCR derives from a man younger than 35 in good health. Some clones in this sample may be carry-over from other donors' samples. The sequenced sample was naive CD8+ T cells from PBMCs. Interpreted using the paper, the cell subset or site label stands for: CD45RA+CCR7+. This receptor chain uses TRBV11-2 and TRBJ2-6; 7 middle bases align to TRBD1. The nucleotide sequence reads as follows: TGTGCCAGCAGCCCGAGGTTCGGACAGGTCCCGGGAGGGGCCAACGTCCTGACTTTC. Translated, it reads CASSPRFGQVPGGANVLTF.